This record concerns one T cell receptor beta chain sequence. The sample is drawn from a study of blood T cells in healthy people across ages. The CDR3 runs 17 residues. Germline V gene data show CDR1 as SGHVS and CDR2 as FNYEAQ. Deletions cut 4 bases from V and 4 bases from J, with 20 bases between. A second PCR of 7 to 11 cycles used a sample-barcoded 5' primer and a J-beta primer mix. Every sample gave at least 2.5 million paired-end reads containing CDR3. One entry per CDR3 protein results from TCRdb running MiXCR on the 5' RACE reads. The top ten hold 7.7% of the sample, which has 1.5 million to 2 million distinct CDR3 sequences, roughly 30% seen once.

This chain joins TRBV7-6 and TRBJ1-5; no clear D. The material sequenced was blood. This TCR came from a woman aged 30 to 39 in good health. CDR3 amino acids: CASSSAPTTRGNQPQHF. The CDR3 DNA reads TGTGCCAGCAGCTCTGCCCCTACGACAAGAGGGAATCAGCCCCAGCATTTT.